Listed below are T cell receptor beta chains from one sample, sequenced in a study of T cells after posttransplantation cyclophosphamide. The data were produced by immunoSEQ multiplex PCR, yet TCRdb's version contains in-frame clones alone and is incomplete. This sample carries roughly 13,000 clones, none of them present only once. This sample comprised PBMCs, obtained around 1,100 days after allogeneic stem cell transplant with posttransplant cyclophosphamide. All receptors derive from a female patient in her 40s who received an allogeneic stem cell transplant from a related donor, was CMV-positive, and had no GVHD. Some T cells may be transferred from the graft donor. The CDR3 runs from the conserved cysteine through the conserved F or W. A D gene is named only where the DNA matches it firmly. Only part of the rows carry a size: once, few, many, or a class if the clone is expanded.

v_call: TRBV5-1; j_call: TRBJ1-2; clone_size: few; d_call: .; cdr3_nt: TGCGCCAGCAGCTTGGACGGGGACTATAACTATGGCTACACCTTC; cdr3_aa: CASSLDGDYNYGYTF
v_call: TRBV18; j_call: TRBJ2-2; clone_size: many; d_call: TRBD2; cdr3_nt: TGTGCCAGCTCACCACGTAGAATAGCGGGTTCGAACACCGGGGAGCTGTTTTTT; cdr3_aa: CASSPRRIAGSNTGELFF
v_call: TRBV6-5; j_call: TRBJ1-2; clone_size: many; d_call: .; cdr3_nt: TGTGCCAGCACCCCTCTGGGAGGGCGGGGTGACTACACCTTC; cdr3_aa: CASTPLGGRGDYTF
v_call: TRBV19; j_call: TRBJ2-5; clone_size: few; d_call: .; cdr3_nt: TGTGCCAGTAGTCCTTACACCGGGATTCAAGAGACCCAGTACTTC; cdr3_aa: CASSPYTGIQETQYF
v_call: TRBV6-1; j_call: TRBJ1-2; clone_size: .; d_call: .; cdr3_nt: TGTGCCAGCAGTGAATTGGGAGGGAACTATGGCTACACCTTC; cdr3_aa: CASSELGGNYGYTF
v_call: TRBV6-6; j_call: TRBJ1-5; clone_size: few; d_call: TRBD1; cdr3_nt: TGTGCCAGCAGTCCTCCGGGACAGCAAAATCAGCCCCAGCATTTT; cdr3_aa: CASSPPGQQNQPQHF
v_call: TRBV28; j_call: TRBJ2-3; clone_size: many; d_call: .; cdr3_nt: TGTGCCAGCAGTCCCTGGGGGGAAGATACGCAGTATTTT; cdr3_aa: CASSPWGEDTQYF
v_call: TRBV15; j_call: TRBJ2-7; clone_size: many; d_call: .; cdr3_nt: TGTGCCACCAGCAGAACCCAAGACAGCCACGAGCAGTACTTC; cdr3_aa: CATSRTQDSHEQYF
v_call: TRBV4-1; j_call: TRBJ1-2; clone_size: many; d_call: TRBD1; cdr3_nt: TGCGCCAGCAGCCAAGATCTCCCCACAGGGGGCGATGGCTACACCTTC; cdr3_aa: CASSQDLPTGGDGYTF
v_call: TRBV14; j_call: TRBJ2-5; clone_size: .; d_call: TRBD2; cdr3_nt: TGTGCCAGCAGCCATTCTGCCGGGGGGTGGCAAGAGACCCAGTACTTC; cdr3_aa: CASSHSAGGWQETQYF